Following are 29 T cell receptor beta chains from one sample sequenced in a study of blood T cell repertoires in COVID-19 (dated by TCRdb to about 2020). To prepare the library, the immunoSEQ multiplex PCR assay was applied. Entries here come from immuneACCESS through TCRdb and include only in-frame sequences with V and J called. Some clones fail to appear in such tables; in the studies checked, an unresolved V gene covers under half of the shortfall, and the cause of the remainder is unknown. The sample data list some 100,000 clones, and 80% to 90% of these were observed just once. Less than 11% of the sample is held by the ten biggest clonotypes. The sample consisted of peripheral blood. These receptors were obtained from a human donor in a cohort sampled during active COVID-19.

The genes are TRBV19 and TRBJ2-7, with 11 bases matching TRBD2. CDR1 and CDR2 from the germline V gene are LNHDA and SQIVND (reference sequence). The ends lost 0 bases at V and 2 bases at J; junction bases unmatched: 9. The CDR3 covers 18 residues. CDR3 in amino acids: CASSIEASGGTFPYEQYF. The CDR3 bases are TGTGCCAGTAGTATAGAAGCTAGCGGGGGGACCTTTCCCTACGAGCAGTACTTC. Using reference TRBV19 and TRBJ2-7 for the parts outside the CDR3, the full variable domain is DGGITQSPKYLFRKEGQNVTLSCEQNLNHDAMYWYRQDPGQGLRLIYYSQIVNDFQKGDIAEGYSVSREKKESFPLTVTSAQKNPTAFYLCASSIEASGGTFPYEQYFGPGTRLTVT.

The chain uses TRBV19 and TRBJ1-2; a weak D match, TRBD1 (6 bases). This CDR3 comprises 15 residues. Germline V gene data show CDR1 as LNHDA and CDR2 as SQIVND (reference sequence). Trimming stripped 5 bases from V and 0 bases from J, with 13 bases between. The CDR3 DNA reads TGTGCCAGTAGTCTCCACAGGGAACCTAACTATGGCTACACCTTC. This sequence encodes CASSLHREPNYGYTF.

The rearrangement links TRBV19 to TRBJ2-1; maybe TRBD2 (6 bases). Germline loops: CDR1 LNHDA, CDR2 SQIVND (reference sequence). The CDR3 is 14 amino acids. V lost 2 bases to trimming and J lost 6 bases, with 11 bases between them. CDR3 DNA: TGTGCCAGTAGTATACTTTTCGGGGGCAATGAGCAGTTCTTC. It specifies CASSILFGGNEQFF.

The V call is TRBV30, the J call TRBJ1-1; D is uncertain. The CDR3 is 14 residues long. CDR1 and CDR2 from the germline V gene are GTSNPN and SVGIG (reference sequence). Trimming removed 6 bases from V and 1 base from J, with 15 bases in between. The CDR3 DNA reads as TGTGCCTGCGGGTTCGTTGAATGGAACACTGAAGCTTTCTTT. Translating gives CACGFVEWNTEAFF.

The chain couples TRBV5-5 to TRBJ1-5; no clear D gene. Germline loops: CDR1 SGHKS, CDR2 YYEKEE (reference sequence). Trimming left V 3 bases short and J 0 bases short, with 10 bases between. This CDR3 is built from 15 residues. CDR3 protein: CASSYDISSNQPQHF. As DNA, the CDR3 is TGTGCCAGCAGCTACGACATTTCTAGCAATCAGCCCCAGCATTTT. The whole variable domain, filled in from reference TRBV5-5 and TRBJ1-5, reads DAGVTQSPTHLIKTRGQQVTLRCSPISGHKSVSWYQQVLGQGPQFIFQYYEKEERGRGNFPDRFSARQFPNYSSELNVNALLLGDSALYLCASSYDISSNQPQHFGDGTRLSIL.

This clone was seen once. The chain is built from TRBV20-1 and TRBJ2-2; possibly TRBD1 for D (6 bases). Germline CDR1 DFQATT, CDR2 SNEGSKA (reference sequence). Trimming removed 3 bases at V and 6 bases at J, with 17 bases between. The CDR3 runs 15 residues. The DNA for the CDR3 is TGCAGTGCTAGTCCTACAGGGAAGGGAGCCGGGGAGCTGTTTTTT. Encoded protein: CSASPTGKGAGELFF.

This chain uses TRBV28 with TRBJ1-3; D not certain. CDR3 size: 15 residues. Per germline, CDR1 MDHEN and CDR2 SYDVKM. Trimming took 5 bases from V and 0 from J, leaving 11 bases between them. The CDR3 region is CASSLTGISGNTIYF. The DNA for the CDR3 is TGTGCCAGCAGTCTTACGGGGATCTCTGGAAACACCATATATTTT. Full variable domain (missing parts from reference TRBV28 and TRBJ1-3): DVKVTQSSRYLVKRTGEKVFLECVQDMDHENMFWYRQDPGLGLRLIYFSYDVKMKEKGDIPEGYSVSREKKERFSLILESASTNQTSMYLCASSLTGISGNTIYFGEGSWLTVV.

CDR3: CATSDPGLYEQYF. The CDR3, as DNA: TGTGCCACCAGTGATCCCGGACTGTACGAGCAGTACTTC. The chain couples TRBV24-1 to TRBJ2-7; D possibly corresponds to TRBD2 (5 bases). Trimming shortened V by 3 bases and J by 4 bases, and 9 bases separated the two germline ends. The CDR3 totals 13 residues. Looked up from germline, CDR1 is KGHDR and CDR2 is SFDVKD.

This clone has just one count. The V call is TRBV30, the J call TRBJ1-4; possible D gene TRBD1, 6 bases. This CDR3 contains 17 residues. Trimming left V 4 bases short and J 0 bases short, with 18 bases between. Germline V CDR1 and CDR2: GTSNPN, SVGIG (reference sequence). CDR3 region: CAWNPARTAATNEKLFF. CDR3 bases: TGTGCCTGGAACCCGGCAAGGACAGCAGCAACTAATGAAAAACTGTTTTTT.

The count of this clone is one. The CDR3, as DNA: TGTGCCTGGAGTGCCGGGACTGGTGAAAAACTGTTTTTT. This translates into CAWSAGTGEKLFF. The genes are TRBV30 and TRBJ1-4; possibly TRBD1 for D (5 bases). Trimming removed 1 base from V and 7 bases from J, with 10 bases in between. Looked up from germline, CDR1 is GTSNPN and CDR2 is SVGIG (reference sequence). The CDR3 is made up of 13 amino acids. The full variable domain, its missing parts supplied by reference TRBV30 and TRBJ1-4, is SQTIHQWPATLVQPVGSPLSLECTVEGTSNPNLYWYRQAAGRGLQLLFYSVGIGQISSEVPQNLSASRPQDRQFILSSKKLLLSDSGFYLCAWSAGTGEKLFFGSGTQLSVL.

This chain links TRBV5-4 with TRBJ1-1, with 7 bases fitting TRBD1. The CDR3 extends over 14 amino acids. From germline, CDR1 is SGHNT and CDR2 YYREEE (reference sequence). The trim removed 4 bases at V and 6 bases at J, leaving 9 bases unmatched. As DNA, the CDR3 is TGTGCCAGCAGCCAAGACAGGGAGAAGGCTGAAGCTTTCTTT. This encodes CASSQDREKAEAFF.

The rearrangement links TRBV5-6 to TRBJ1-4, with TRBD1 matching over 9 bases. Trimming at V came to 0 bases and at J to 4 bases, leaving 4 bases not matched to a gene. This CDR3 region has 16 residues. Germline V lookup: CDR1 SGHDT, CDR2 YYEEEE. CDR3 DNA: TGTGCCAGCAGCTTGGACAGGGGGCGGATTAATGAAAAACTGTTTTTT. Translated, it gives CASSLDRGRINEKLFF.

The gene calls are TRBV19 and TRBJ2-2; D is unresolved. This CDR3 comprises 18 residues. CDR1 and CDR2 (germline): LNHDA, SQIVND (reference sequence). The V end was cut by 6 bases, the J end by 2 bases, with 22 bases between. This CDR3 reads CASRSSPSLYPNTGELFF. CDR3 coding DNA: TGTGCCAGTAGAAGCTCCCCGAGCCTTTACCCTAACACCGGGGAGCTGTTTTTT. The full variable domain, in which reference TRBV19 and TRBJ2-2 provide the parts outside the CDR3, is DGGITQSPKYLFRKEGQNVTLSCEQNLNHDAMYWYRQDPGQGLRLIYYSQIVNDFQKGDIAEGYSVSREKKESFPLTVTSAQKNPTAFYLCASRSSPSLYPNTGELFFGEGSRLTVL.

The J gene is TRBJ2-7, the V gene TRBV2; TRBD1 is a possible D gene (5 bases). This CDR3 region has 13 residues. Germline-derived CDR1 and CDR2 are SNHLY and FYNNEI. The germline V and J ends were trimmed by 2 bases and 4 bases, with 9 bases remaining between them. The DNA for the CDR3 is TGTGCCAGCAGTGAATCTAGGGGTTACGAGCAGTACTTC. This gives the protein CASSESRGYEQYF. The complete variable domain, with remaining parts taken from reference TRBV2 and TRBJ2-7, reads EPEVTQTPSHQVTQMGQEVILRCVPISNHLYFYWYRQILGQKVEFLVSFYNNEISEKSEIFDDQFSVERPDGSNFTLKIRSTKLEDSAMYFCASSESRGYEQYFGPGTRLTVT.

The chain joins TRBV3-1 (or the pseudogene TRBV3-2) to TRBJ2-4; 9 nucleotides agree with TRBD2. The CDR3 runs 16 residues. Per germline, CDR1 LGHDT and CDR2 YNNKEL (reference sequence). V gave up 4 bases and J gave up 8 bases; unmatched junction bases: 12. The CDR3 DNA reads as TGTGCCAGCAGCCGGAGGGGAGCGGGAGGAGGGGACATTCAGTACTTC. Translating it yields CASSRRGAGGGDIQYF.

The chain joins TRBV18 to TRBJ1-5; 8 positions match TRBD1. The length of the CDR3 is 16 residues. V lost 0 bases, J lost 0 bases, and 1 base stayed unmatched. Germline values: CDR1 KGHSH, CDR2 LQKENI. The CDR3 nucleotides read TGTGCCAGCTCACCACCCGGGACAGGTAGCAATCAGCCCCAGCATTTT. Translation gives CASSPPGTGSNQPQHF.

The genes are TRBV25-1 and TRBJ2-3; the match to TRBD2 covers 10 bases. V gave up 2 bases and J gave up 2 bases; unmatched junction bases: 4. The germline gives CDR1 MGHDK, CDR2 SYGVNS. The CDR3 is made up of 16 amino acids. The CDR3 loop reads CASSEGSGGTTDTQYF. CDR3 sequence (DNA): TGTGCCAGCAGTGAAGGTAGCGGGGGGACCACAGATACGCAGTATTTT.

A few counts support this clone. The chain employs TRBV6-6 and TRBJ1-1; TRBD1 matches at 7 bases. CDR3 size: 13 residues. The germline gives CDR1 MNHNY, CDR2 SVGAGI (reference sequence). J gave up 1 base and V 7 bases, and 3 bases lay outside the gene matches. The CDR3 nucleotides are TGTGCCAGCAATCAGGGGGGGAACACTGAAGCTTTCTTT. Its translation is CASNQGGNTEAFF.

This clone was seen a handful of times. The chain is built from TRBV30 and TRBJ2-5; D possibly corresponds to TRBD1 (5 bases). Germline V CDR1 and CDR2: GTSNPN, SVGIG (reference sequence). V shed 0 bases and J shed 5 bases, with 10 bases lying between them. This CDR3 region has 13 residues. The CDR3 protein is CAWSVGVMETQYF. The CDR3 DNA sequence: TGTGCCTGGAGTGTAGGGGTTATGGAGACCCAGTACTTC.

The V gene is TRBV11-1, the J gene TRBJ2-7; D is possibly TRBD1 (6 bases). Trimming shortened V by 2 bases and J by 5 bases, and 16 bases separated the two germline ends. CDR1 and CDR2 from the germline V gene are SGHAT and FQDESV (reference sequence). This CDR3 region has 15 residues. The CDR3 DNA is TGTGCCAGCAGCTTATGGGTCCAGGGGACCCACGAGCAGTACTTC. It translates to CASSLWVQGTHEQYF.

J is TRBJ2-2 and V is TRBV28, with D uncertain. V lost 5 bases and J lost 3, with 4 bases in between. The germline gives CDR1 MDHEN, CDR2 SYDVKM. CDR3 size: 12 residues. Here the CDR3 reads CASSPYTGELFF. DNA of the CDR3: TGTGCCAGCAGTCCATACACCGGGGAGCTGTTTTTT.

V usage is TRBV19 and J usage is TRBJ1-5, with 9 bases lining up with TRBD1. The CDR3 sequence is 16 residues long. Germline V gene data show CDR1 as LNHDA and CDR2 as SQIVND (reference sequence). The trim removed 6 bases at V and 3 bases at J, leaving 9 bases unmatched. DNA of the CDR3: TGTGCCAGTAGGGGAGGGACAGGGACATTCAATCAGCCCCAGCATTTT. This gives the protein CASRGGTGTFNQPQHF.

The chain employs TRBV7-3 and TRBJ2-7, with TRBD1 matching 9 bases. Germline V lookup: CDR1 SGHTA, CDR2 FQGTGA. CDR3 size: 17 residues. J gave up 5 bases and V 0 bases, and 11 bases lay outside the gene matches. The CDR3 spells CASSLTGPGQGGNEQYF. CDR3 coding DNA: TGTGCCAGCAGCTTAACGGGACCGGGACAGGGTGGTAACGAGCAGTACTTC.

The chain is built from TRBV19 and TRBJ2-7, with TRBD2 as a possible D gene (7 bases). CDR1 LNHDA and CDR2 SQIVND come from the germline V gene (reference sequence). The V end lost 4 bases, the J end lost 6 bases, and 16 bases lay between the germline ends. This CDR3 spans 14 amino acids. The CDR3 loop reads CASSTQAGAIEQYF. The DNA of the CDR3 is TGTGCCAGTAGTACCCAGGCGGGGGCCATCGAGCAGTACTTC.

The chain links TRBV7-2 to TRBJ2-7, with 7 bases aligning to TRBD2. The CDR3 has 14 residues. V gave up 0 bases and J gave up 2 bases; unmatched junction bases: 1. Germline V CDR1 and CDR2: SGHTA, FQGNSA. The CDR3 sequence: CASSLARGTYEQYF. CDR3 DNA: TGTGCCAGCAGCTTAGCGCGGGGGACCTACGAGCAGTACTTC.

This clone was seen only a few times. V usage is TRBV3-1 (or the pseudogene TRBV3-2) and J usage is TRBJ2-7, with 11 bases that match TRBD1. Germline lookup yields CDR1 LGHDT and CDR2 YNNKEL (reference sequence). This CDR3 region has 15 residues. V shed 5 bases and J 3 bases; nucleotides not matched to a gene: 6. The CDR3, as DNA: TGTGCCAGCAGCTGGGGACAGGGGGACGGCTACGAGCAGTACTTC. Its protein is CASSWGQGDGYEQYF.

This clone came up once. The CDR3 loop is CASSLFEDQPQHF. For the CDR3, the DNA is TGTGCCAGCAGCTTATTTGAGGATCAGCCCCAGCATTTT. The chain couples TRBV11-2 to TRBJ1-5; D is uncertain. Trimming removed 2 bases from V and 5 bases from J, with 7 bases in between. The CDR3 sequence is 13 residues long. CDR1 is SGHAT and CDR2 is FQNNGV in the germline V gene.

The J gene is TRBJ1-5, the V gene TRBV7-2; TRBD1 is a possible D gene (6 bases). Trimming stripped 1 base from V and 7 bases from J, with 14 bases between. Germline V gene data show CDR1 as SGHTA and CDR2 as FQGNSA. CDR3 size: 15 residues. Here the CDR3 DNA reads TGTGCCAGCAGCTTAGACAGGGCAGGGGACCAGCCCCAGCATTTT. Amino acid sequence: CASSLDRAGDQPQHF.

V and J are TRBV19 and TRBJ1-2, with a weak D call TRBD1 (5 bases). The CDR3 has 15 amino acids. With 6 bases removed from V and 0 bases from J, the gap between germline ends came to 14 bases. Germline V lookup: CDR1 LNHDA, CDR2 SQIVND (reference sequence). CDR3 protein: CASRRQPSANYGYTF. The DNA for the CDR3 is TGTGCCAGTAGACGACAGCCTTCAGCTAACTATGGCTACACCTTC.